This T cell receptor beta chain stems from a study of blood T cell repertoires in COVID-19. CDR1 is SGHAT and CDR2 is FQNNGV in the germline V gene. With 5 bases clipped from V and 8 bases from J, the junction kept 8 bases outside the gene matches. The length of the CDR3 is 14 residues. Original processing notes: Amplified reference gene primers provided the basis for estimating nucleated cell counts. The protocol was immunoSEQ multiplex PCR, while the TCRdb copy is restricted to in-frame clones and leaves out a portion. V, J and clone size are those of that table, while D and trimming were read from the DNA. The sample consists of 210,000 or so clones, roughly nine tenths of them appearing once.

The chain carries TRBV11-2 and TRBJ1-1; TRBD1 matches at 10 bases. Sequencing was done on a sample of PBMCs or T cells enriched from blood (not recorded which). The sequence came from a young man who had recovered from COVID-19. CDR3 nucleotide sequence: TGTGCCAGCAGCGCCGACAGGGGGCGCGGAGAAGCTTTCTTT. As protein: CASSADRGRGEAFF.